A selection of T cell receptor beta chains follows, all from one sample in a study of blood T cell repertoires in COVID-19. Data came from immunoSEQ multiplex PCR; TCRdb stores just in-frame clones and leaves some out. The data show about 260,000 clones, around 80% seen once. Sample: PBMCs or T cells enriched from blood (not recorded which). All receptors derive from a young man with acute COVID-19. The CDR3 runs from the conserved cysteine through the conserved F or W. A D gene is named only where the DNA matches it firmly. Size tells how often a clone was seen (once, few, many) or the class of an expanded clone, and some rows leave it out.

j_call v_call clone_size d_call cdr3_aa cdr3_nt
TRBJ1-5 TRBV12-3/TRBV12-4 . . CASRRGMDQPQHF TGTGCCAGCAGAAGGGGAATGGATCAGCCCCAGCATTTT
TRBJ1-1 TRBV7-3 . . CASSLRGDAPNTEAFF TGTGCCAGCAGCTTAAGGGGGGACGCCCCGAACACTGAAGCTTTCTTT
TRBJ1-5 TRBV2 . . CASSEFSRPQHF TGTGCCAGCAGTGAATTTAGCAGGCCCCAGCATTTT
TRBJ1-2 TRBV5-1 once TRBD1 CASSYRTGVDYGYTF TGCGCCAGCAGCTATAGGACAGGGGTAGATTATGGCTACACCTTC
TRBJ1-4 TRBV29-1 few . CSVESRGKLFF TGCAGCGTTGAAAGCCGGGGAAAACTGTTTTTT
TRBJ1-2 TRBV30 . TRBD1 CAWDRDNYGYTF TGTGCCTGGGACAGGGACAACTATGGCTACACCTTC
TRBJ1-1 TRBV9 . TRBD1 CASSYFRDRGDTEAFF TGTGCCAGCAGCTATTTCCGGGACAGGGGGGATACTGAAGCTTTCTTT
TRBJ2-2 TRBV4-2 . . CASSRRDSNTGELFF TGTGCCAGCAGCCGACGGGACTCGAACACCGGGGAGCTGTTTTTT
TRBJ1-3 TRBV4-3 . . CASSQVATGGRSWGNTIYF TGCGCCAGCAGCCAAGTTGCAACAGGTGGTAGATCTTGGGGAAACACCATATATTTT
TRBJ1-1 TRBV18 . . CASSQGPHTEAFF TGTGCCAGCTCCCAGGGTCCGCACACTGAAGCTTTCTTT
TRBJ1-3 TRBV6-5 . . CASGFLRGSGNTIYF TGTGCCAGCGGCTTTCTTAGGGGTTCAGGAAACACCATATATTTT
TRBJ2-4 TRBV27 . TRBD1 CASSNRDREAQNIQYF TGTGCCAGCAGTAACCGGGACAGGGAGGCCCAAAACATTCAGTACTTC
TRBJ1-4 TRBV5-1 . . CASSFNGGTNEKLFF TGTGCCAGCAGCTTCAACGGTGGAACTAATGAAAAACTGTTTTTT
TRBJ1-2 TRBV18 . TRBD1 CASSPSHLDRPGAGYTF TGTGCCAGCTCACCCTCGCACCTGGACAGGCCGGGGGCTGGCTACACCTTC
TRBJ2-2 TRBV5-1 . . CASSLVPGATGELFF TGCGCCAGCAGCTTGGTTCCAGGGGCCACCGGGGAGCTGTTTTTT
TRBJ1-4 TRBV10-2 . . CASSESTSGKNEKLFF TGCGCCAGCAGTGAGTCGACGTCAGGGAAGAATGAAAAACTGTTTTTT
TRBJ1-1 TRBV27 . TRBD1 CASSLTGTGHEAFF TGTGCCAGCAGTTTAACCGGGACAGGGCATGAAGCTTTCTTT
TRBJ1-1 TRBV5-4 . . CASSLRRENTEAFF TGTGCCAGCAGCTTGCGGCGGGAGAACACTGAAGCTTTCTTT
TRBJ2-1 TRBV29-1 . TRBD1 CSSRLQGAGEQFF TGCAGCTCAAGGCTACAGGGGGCGGGTGAGCAGTTCTTC
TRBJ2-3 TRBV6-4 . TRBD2 CASSDSSGGSTDTQYF TGTGCCAGCAGTGACAGCAGCGGGGGGAGCACAGATACGCAGTATTTT
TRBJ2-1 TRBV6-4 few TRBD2 CASSDGTSGSLVF TGTGCCAGCAGTGACGGGACTAGCGGGAGCTTGGTCTTC
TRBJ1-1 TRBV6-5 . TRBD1 CASSYTGQGAEAFF TGTGCCAGCAGTTACACAGGACAGGGTGCTGAAGCTTTCTTT
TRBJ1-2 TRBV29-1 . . CSVDLGGNYGYTF TGCAGCGTTGACCTGGGGGGAAACTATGGCTACACCTTC
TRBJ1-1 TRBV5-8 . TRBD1 CASTFRGDPEAFF TGTGCCAGCACCTTCAGGGGGGACCCTGAAGCTTTCTTT
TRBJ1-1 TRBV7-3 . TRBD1 CASRAQGDTEAFF TGTGCCAGCAGGGCACAGGGGGACACTGAAGCTTTCTTT
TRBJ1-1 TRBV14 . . CASSQLVNTEAFF TGTGCCAGCAGCCAGTTAGTGAACACTGAAGCTTTCTTT
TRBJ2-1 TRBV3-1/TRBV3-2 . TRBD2 CASSQENLMTSGKYNEQFF TGTGCCAGCAGCCAAGAAAATCTAATGACTAGCGGAAAATACAATGAGCAGTTCTTC
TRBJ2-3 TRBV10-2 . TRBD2 CASSRGLAMERGTDTQYF TGCGCCAGCAGCAGGGGACTAGCGATGGAAAGAGGCACAGATACGCAGTATTTT
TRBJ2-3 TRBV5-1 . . CASSLQGMGTDTQYF TGTGCCAGCAGCTTACAGGGAATGGGCACAGATACGCAGTATTTT
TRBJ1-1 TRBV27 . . CASRAYDISTEAFF TGTGCCAGCAGGGCCTATGACATTTCCACTGAAGCTTTCTTT
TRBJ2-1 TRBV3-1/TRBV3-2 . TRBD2 CASSQIAGVNEQFF TGTGCCAGCAGCCAAATAGCGGGGGTCAATGAGCAGTTCTTC
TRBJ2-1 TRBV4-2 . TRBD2 CASSQERGAGYNEQFF TGTGCCAGCAGCCAAGAGCGGGGGGCCGGGTACAATGAGCAGTTCTTC
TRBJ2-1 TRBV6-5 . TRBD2 CASSYPGGALNEQFF TGTGCCAGCAGTTACCCGGGGGGGGCCTTGAATGAGCAGTTCTTC
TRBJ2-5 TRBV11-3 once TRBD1 CASRSDRSSQETQYF TGTGCCAGCCGGTCGGACAGGAGTTCACAAGAGACCCAGTACTTC
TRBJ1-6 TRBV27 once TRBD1 CASSWDSNSPLHF TGTGCCAGCAGCTGGGACAGCAATTCACCCCTCCACTTT
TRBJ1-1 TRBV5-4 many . CASSSARGTEAFF TGTGCCAGCAGCTCCGCGAGGGGGACTGAAGCTTTCTTT
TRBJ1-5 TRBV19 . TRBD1 CASSIDRGINQPQHF TGTGCCAGTAGTATAGACAGGGGGATTAATCAGCCCCAGCATTTT
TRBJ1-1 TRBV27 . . CASSYYSQTEAFF TGTGCCAGCAGTTATTACTCGCAAACTGAAGCTTTCTTT
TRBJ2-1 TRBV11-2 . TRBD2 CASSYRTSGRYNEQFF TGTGCCAGCAGCTACAGGACTAGCGGAAGGTACAATGAGCAGTTCTTC
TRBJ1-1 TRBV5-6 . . CASSLAYTEAFF TGTGCCAGCAGCTTGGCCTACACTGAAGCTTTCTTT
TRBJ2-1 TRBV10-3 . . CAISESAPRREQFF TGTGCCATCAGTGAGTCTGCGCCCCGGCGGGAGCAGTTCTTC
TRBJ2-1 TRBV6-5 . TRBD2 CASSTGLAGVNEQFF TGTGCCAGCAGTACAGGACTAGCGGGAGTTAATGAGCAGTTCTTC
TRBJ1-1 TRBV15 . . CATSKFGTLNTEAFF TGTGCCACCAGCAAGTTTGGGACTCTGAACACTGAAGCTTTCTTT
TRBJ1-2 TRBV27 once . CATGDLDNYGYTF TGTGCCACCGGAGATCTGGATAACTATGGCTACACCTTC
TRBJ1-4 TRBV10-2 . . CASSDRAGDEKLFF TGCGCCAGCAGTGATAGGGCCGGGGATGAAAAACTGTTTTTT
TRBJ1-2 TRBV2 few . CASRTTQGRYGYTF TGTGCCAGCAGGACCACTCAGGGCCGCTATGGCTACACCTTC
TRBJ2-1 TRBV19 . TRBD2 CASTLGGGGRNEQFF TGTGCCAGTACCCTTGGAGGCGGGGGGCGAAATGAGCAGTTCTTC
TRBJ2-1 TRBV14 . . CASSQVTRNEQFF TGTGCCAGCAGCCAAGTTACGAGGAATGAGCAGTTCTTC
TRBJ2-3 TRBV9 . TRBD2 CASSNRAGDLDTQYF TGTGCCAGCAGCAATCGAGCGGGGGACCTTGATACGCAGTATTTT
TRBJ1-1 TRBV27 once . CASSLWARGNTEAFF TGTGCCAGCAGTTTATGGGCCAGGGGAAACACTGAAGCTTTCTTT
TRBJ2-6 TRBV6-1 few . CASSGQPVTGANVLTF TGTGCCAGCAGTGGACAGCCCGTTACTGGGGCCAACGTCCTGACTTTC
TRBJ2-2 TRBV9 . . CASSVAGTRHNPGELFF TGTGCCAGCAGCGTAGCTGGAACTAGGCATAACCCCGGGGAGCTGTTTTTT
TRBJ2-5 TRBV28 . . CASSAWGQRIQETQYF TGTGCCAGCAGTGCATGGGGACAACGAATACAAGAGACCCAGTACTTC
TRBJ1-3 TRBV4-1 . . CASSQGSHTGDTIYF TGCGCCAGCAGCCAAGGCTCTCATACCGGGGACACCATATATTTT
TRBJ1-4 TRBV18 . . CASSLRAGEKLFF TGTGCCAGCTCTCTGCGGGCCGGTGAAAAACTGTTTTTT